The T cell receptor beta chain under discussion was sequenced for a study of T cells after yellow fever vaccination. Study context: Libraries from low-cell-number fractions were prepared with the SMART-Seq v4 Ultra Low Input RNA kit.

UMIs were added to TCR cDNA along with a universal primer site when it was made by 5'RACE template switching. TCRdb independently ran MiXCR on the 5' RACE reads; one entry per CDR3 protein. The sample carries hundreds of thousands of distinct CDR3 sequences, roughly 4.3% recorded once. This clonotype has more than one count but fewer than ten. Antigen unknown. The CDR3 is 15 amino acids. Germline CDR1 is MNHEY and CDR2 is SVGAGI. V lost 6 bases and J 2 bases, leaving 14 bases between the germline ends. Broader study findings: A limited proportion of clonotypes was detected within both the CD4 and CD8 compartments. Reappearance after the booster was observed for most primary-vaccination clones (96% CD4, roughly 90% CD8).

The sequence was obtained from a man aged 18 to 30 who received the YFV17D yellow fever vaccine. V usage is TRBV6-5 and J usage is TRBJ1-3; D unclear. The input for sequencing was PBMCs, taken 5 days after the yellow fever booster vaccination. Here the CDR3 reads CASSAAPTTGNTIYF. The DNA for the CDR3 is TGTGCCAGCAGCGCGGCCCCCACCACTGGAAACACCATATATTTT.